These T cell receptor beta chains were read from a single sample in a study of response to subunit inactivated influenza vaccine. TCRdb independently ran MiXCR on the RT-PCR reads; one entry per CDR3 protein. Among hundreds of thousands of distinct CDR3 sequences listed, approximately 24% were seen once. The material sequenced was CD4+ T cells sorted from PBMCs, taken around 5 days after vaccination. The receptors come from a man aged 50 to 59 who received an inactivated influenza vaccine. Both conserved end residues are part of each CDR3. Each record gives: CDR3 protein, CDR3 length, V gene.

CDR3aa: CASRATSGYEQYF
len: 13
v_gene: TRBV5-1

CDR3aa: CASSYYIAGNTYEQYF
len: 16
v_gene: TRBV6-5

CDR3aa: CASSDGDRVGEKLFF
len: 15
v_gene: TRBV5-6

CDR3aa: CASSLIPSGLAQETQYF
len: 17
v_gene: TRBV7-8

CDR3aa: CASSFGQGAYGQFF
len: 14
v_gene: TRBV28

CDR3aa: CSAILRRPGQNYGYTF
len: 16
v_gene: TRBV20-1

CDR3aa: CASSSPFGLPFAGDTQYF
len: 18
v_gene: TRBV11-2

CDR3aa: CSASNWASTYNEQFF
len: 15
v_gene: TRBV20-1

CDR3aa: CASSSSRADTIYF
len: 13
v_gene: TRBV11-2

CDR3aa: CASRRRDGYQETQYF
len: 15
v_gene: TRBV6-2/TRBV6-3

CDR3aa: CSARDPRGGNEQFF
len: 14
v_gene: TRBV20-1

CDR3aa: CSARATLTNTEAFF
len: 14
v_gene: TRBV20-1

CDR3aa: CASSPPGHLNTEAFF
len: 15
v_gene: TRBV3-1

CDR3aa: CASSLTGTSWMATQYF
len: 16
v_gene: TRBV6-2/TRBV6-3

CDR3aa: CASSLPEAGVGTDTQYF
len: 17
v_gene: TRBV5-1

CDR3aa: CASSLGNRLTYEQYF
len: 15
v_gene: TRBV7-8

CDR3aa: CASSFGSGRGEKLFF
len: 15
v_gene: TRBV28

CDR3aa: CASRFSSYNEQFF
len: 13
v_gene: TRBV6-1

CDR3aa: CASSQDGRGSSIQYF
len: 15
v_gene: TRBV4-3

CDR3aa: CASLGPRSGNTIYF
len: 14
v_gene: TRBV12-3/TRBV12-4

CDR3aa: CARSLIASGRAGYNEQFF
len: 18
v_gene: TRBV6-4

CDR3aa: CAISLSWGDTQYF
len: 13
v_gene: TRBV7-3

CDR3aa: CASSHFRADTQYF
len: 13
v_gene: TRBV7-3

CDR3aa: CSARGPGQKSSGYTF
len: 15
v_gene: TRBV20-1

CDR3aa: CSARGTAWETQYF
len: 13
v_gene: TRBV20-1

CDR3aa: CASSRGVGGPHSYEQYF
len: 17
v_gene: TRBV6-1

CDR3aa: CASSSGVGEAFF
len: 12
v_gene: TRBV12-3/TRBV12-4

CDR3aa: CASRRPGGNTEAFF
len: 14
v_gene: TRBV28